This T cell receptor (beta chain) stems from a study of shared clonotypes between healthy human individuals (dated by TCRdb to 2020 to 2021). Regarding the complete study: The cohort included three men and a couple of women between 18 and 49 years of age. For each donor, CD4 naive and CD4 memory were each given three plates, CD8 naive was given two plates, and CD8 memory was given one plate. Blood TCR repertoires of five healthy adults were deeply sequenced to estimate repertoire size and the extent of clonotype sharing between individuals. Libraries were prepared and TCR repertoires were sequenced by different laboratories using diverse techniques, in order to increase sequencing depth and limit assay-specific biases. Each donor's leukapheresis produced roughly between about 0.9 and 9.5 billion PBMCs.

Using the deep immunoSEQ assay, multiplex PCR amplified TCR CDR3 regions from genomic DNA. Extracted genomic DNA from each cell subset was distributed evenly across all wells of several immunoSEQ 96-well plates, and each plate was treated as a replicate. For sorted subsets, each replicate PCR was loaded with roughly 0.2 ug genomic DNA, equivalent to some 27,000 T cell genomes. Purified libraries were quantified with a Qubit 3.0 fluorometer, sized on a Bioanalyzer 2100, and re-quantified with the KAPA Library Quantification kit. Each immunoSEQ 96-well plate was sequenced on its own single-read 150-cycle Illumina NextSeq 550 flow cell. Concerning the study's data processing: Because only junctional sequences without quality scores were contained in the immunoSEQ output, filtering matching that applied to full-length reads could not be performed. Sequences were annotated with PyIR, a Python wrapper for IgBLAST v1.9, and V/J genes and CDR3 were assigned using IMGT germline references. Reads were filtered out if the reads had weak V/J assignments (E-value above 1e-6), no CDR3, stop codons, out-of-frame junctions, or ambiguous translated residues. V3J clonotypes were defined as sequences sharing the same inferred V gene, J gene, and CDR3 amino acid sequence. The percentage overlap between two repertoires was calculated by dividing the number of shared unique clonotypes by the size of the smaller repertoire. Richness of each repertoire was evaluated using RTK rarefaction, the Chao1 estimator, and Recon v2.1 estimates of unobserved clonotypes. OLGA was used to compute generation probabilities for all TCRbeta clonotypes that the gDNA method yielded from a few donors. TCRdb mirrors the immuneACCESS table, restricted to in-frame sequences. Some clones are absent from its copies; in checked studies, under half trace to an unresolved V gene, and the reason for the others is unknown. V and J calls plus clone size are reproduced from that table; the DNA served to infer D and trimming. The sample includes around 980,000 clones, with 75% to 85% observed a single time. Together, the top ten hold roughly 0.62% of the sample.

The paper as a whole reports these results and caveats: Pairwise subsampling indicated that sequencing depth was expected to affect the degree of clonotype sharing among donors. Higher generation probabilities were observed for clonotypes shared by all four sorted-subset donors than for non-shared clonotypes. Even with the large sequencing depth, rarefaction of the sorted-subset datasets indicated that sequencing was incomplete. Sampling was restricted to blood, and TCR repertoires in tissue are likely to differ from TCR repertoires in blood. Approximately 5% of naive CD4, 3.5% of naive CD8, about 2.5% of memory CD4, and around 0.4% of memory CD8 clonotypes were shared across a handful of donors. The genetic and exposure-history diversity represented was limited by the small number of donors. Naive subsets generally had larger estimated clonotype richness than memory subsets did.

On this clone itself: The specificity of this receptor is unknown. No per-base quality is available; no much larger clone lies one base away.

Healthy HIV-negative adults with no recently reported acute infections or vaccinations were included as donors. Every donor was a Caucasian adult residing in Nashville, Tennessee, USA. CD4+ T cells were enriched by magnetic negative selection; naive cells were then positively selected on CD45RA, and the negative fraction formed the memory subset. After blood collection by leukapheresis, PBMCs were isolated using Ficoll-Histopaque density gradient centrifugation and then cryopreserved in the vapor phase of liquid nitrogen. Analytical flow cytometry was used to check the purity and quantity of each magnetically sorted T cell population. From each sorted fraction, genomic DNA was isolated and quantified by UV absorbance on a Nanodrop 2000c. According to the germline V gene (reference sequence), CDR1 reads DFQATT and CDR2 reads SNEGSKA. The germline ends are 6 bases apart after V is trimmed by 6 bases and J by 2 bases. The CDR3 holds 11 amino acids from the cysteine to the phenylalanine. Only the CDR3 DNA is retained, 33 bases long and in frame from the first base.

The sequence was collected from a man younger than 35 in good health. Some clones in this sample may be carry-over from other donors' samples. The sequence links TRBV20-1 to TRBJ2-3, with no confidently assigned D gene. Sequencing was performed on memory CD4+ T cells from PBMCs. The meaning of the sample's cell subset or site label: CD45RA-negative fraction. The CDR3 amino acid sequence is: CSAKVTDTQYF. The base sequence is TGCAGTGCCAAGGTCACAGATACGCAGTATTTT.